Presented here are 30 T cell receptor beta chains from one specimen sequenced in a study of response to subunit inactivated influenza vaccine. TCRdb re-called the RT-PCR reads with MiXCR, one entry per CDR3 protein. The sample records 700,000 to 900,000 distinct CDR3 sequences, approximately 22% being singletons. The sample in question was PBMCs from blood, obtained roughly 5 days after vaccination. These receptors were taken from a man aged 50-60 years who received an inactivated influenza vaccine.

The rearrangement joins TRBV7-6 to TRBJ2-5, with 8 bases that match TRBD1. Per germline, CDR1 SGHVS and CDR2 FNYEAQ. Unmatched junction bases numbered 1, after V lost 0 bases and J lost 1 base. The CDR3 length is 15 residues. The CDR3 reads CASSLATGVQETQYF. The CDR3 DNA reads as TGTGCCAGCAGCTTAGCGACAGGGGTCCAAGAGACCCAGTACTTC.

Many counts were recorded for this clonotype. The rearrangement uses TRBV29-1 and TRBJ1-2, with D unclear. Germline V gene sequence: CDR1 SQVTM, CDR2 ANQGSEA. Trimming pared 3 bases from V and 7 bases from J, leaving 0 bases between. There are 8 residues in the CDR3. Here the CDR3 reads CSVDGYTF. The CDR3 coding sequence is TGCAGCGTTGATGGCTACACCTTC.

This chain connects TRBV29-1 to TRBJ2-7; D ambiguous. The CDR3 loop spans 12 amino acids. The V end was cut by 0 bases, the J end by 0 bases, with 3 bases between. Germline-derived CDR1 and CDR2 are SQVTM and ANQGSEA. This chain's CDR3 is CSVEDSSYEQYF. The CDR3, as DNA: TGCAGCGTTGAAGACTCCTCCTACGAGCAGTACTTC.

This clonotype was recorded a few times. The V and J genes are TRBV9 and TRBJ1-3; tentatively, D is TRBD1 (5 bases). Per germline, CDR1 SGDLS and CDR2 YYNGEE. V lost 0 bases and J lost 3, with 7 bases in between. This CDR3 has 14 amino acids. CDR3 nucleotides: TGTGCCAGCAGCGTAGCTCAGGGTGGAAACACCATATATTTT. Translated: CASSVAQGGNTIYF.

This clonotype showed up just a few times. This chain connects TRBV10-3 to TRBJ2-6; D unresolved. CDR3 length equals 13 residues. The germline CDR1 and CDR2 sequences are ENHRY and SYGVKD. Trimming pared 11 bases from V and 0 bases from J, leaving 8 bases between. The CDR3 nucleotides are TGTGCCGTACAGCTCTCTGGGGCCAACGTCCTGACTTTC. Its translation: CAVQLSGANVLTF.

The rearrangement uses TRBV3-1 and TRBJ2-7; 8 bases match TRBD2. This CDR3 is built from 15 residues. V lost 4 bases and J lost 0; bases outside the gene matches: 5. The germline V gene has CDR1 LGHDT and CDR2 YNNKEL (reference sequence). The CDR3 sequence is CASSPPTSVSYEQYF. CDR3 coding DNA: TGTGCCAGCAGCCCACCGACTAGCGTCTCCTACGAGCAGTACTTC.

This clonotype was seen more than once but under ten times. The chain couples TRBV5-1 to TRBJ2-7; 9 bases are shared with TRBD1. Germline values: CDR1 SGHRS, CDR2 YFSETQ. The CDR3 spans 16 residues. The V gene end was trimmed by 4 bases and the J gene end by 7 bases; junction bases not matched to a gene: 15. CDR3 nucleotide sequence: TGCGCCAGCAGCCTCGGAACCGGGACAGGGAGAAGAGAGCAGTACTTC. It encodes CASSLGTGTGRREQYF.

This clonotype has a count of ten or more. The rearrangement links TRBV12-3 or TRBV12-4 to TRBJ2-1, with 7 bases matching TRBD1. J gave up 0 bases and V 6 bases, and 5 bases lay outside the gene matches. CDR3 size: 15 residues. CDR3 protein: CASSLGQNSYNEQFF. The CDR3 DNA sequence: TGTGCCAGCAGCCTGGGACAGAACTCCTACAATGAGCAGTTCTTC.

Comment on this clonotype: The CDR3 ends on some other residue instead of the conserved phenylalanine or tryptophan, so this is likely a read error. Because the CDR3's place on the DNA is in doubt, the DNA is left out and the CDR3 is given as listed by TCRdb. The chain links TRBV20-1 to TRBJ2-3; the table calls TRBD2, which could not be checked here. Germline CDR1 reads DFQATT; CDR2 reads SNEGSKA (reference sequence). The CDR3 comprises 13 residues, both ends counted. The CDR3 sequence is CSARDVQSATSGY.

The chain uses TRBV12-3 or TRBV12-4 and TRBJ2-1; possible D gene TRBD1, 5 bases. Trimming removed 7 bases at V and 5 bases at J, with 15 bases between. The CDR3 runs 14 residues. CDR3 sequence reads: CASTLNRPNNEQFF. The CDR3 region has the DNA TGTGCCAGCACTTTGAACAGGCCCAACAATGAGCAGTTCTTC.

The table lists this clonotype with a few counts. This chain links TRBV18 with TRBJ2-7, with 9 bases fitting TRBD1. The junction had 8 bases not matched to a gene; V was cut back by 0 bases and J by 5 bases. The length of the CDR3 is 16 residues. Germline V gives CDR1 KGHSH, CDR2 LQKENI. CDR3 residues: CASSPPKGQGSHEQYF. The CDR3 DNA reads TGTGCCAGCTCACCACCGAAAGGACAGGGGTCCCACGAGCAGTACTTC.

This chain uses TRBV7-9 with TRBJ2-7; D possibly uses TRBD1 or TRBD2 (5 bases each). Trimming cost V 4 bases and J 6 bases, with 19 bases left between them. Germline V gene sequence: CDR1 SEHNR, CDR2 FQNEAQ (reference sequence). This CDR3 has 15 residues. CDR3 nucleotides: TGTGCCAGCAGCTCATCTGGGGGACCAGATTTCGAGCAGTACTTC. This encodes CASSSSGGPDFEQYF.

The gene calls are TRBV7-8 and TRBJ1-4; D might be TRBD1 (6 bases). The CDR3 consists of 13 residues. Germline CDR1 and CDR2: SGHVS and FQNEAQ. V was pared by 8 bases and J by 7 bases, with 14 bases between. CDR3 amino acids: CASGPYRVEKLFF. CDR3 nucleotide sequence: TGTGCCAGCGGACCGTACAGGGTTGAAAAACTGTTTTTT.

This clonotype has just a few counts. The chain combines TRBV7-9 with TRBJ2-1, with 8 bases lining up with TRBD2. V was pared by 3 bases and J by 8 bases, with 15 bases of the junction left unmatched. Germline V gene lookup returns CDR1 SEHNR and CDR2 FQNEAQ (reference sequence). The CDR3 totals 17 residues. The CDR3 reads CASSFPLRLAMGDEQFF. The CDR3 region has the DNA TGTGCCAGCAGCTTCCCCCTCCGACTAGCGATGGGGGATGAGCAGTTCTTC.

This clonotype has only a few counts. This chain links TRBV20-1 with TRBJ2-3; 7 bases are a match to TRBD2. The V and J ends lost 3 bases and 0 bases, in that order; junction bases with no gene match: 6. This CDR3 spans 15 amino acids. Germline V gives CDR1 DFQATT, CDR2 SNEGSKA (reference sequence). This CDR3 is CSARASGYSTDTQYF. The CDR3 nucleotides read TGCAGTGCTAGGGCTAGCGGATATAGCACAGATACGCAGTATTTT.

This clonotype was seen only a few times. Here the CDR3 reads CASRKTGENYGYTF. The CDR3, as DNA: TGTGCCAGCAGGAAGACAGGGGAGAACTATGGCTACACCTTC. The V call is TRBV6-1, the J call TRBJ1-2; TRBD1 matches at 8 bases. Per the germline V gene, CDR1 is MNHNS and CDR2 is SASEGT. This CDR3 spans 14 amino acids. J lost 2 bases, V lost 6 bases, and 5 bases had no gene match.

This chain joins TRBV7-2 and TRBJ2-3; the match to TRBD2 covers 9 bases. This CDR3 has 16 residues. The V and J ends lost 1 base and 8 bases, in that order; junction bases with no gene match: 10. Germline CDR1 and CDR2: SGHTA and FQGNSA. DNA for the CDR3: TGTGCCAGCAGCTTAGGATTGGCGGGGGGGCCTGTTACGCAGTATTTT. This translates into CASSLGLAGGPVTQYF.

In its sample, this clonotype was seen a few times. The CDR3 sequence is CSARQVDSNQPQHF. The CDR3, as DNA: TGCAGTGCTAGACAAGTAGATAGCAATCAGCCCCAGCATTTT. The genes are TRBV20-1 and TRBJ1-5; unclear D gene. The length of the CDR3 is 14 residues. Between the trimmed V and J ends, which lost 2 bases and 0 bases, there was a span of 8 bases. CDR1 is DFQATT and CDR2 is SNEGSKA in the germline V gene (reference sequence).

The chain carries TRBV5-1 and TRBJ1-2; TRBD1 might be the D (5 bases). Between the trimmed V and J ends, which lost 4 bases and 8 bases, there was a span of 18 bases. Germline V lookup: CDR1 SGHRS, CDR2 YFSETQ. This CDR3 has 14 amino acids. In DNA, the CDR3 is TGCGCCAGCAGCCGTGACTGGGGAAGGGGAGGCTACACCTTC. Residues: CASSRDWGRGGYTF.

V gene TRBV29-1 combines with J gene TRBJ2-5; 7 bases are a match to TRBD1. With V trimmed by 5 bases and J by 4 bases, 7 bases remained unmatched. The CDR3 length is 13 residues. Germline V lookup: CDR1 SQVTM, CDR2 ANQGSEA. CDR3: CSVTTGAGETQYF. CDR3 DNA: TGCAGCGTTACCACAGGGGCGGGAGAGACCCAGTACTTC.

The chain couples TRBV7-2 to TRBJ1-6; possibly TRBD1 for D (5 bases). This CDR3 is 16 amino acids long. Trimming shortened V by 4 bases and J by 12 bases, and 22 bases separated the two germline ends. From germline, CDR1 is SGHTA and CDR2 FQGNSA. CDR3: CASSSSTNYRGVPLHF. DNA of the CDR3: TGTGCCAGCAGCTCCTCCACCAACTATAGGGGAGTACCCCTCCACTTT.

The chain carries TRBV20-1 and TRBJ2-1, with 13 positions matching TRBD2. The CDR3 is 16 amino acids. Germline V gene data show CDR1 as DFQATT and CDR2 as SNEGSKA (reference sequence). After removal of 4 bases from V and 8 bases from J, the junction contained 11 bases not matched to a gene. The DNA for the CDR3 is TGCAGTGCTACTGGGACTAGCGGGACCAGGGGAGATGAGCAGTTCTTC. Translating gives CSATGTSGTRGDEQFF.

In its sample, this clonotype was seen a few times. The chain uses TRBV12-3 or TRBV12-4 and TRBJ2-5; the match to TRBD1 covers 11 bases. With V trimmed by 5 bases and J by 3 bases, 11 bases remained unmatched. The CDR3 has 17 amino acids. The CDR3 sequence is CASSPSAGDRGKETQYF. The CDR3 DNA reads as TGTGCCAGCAGTCCCTCCGCTGGGGACAGGGGGAAAGAGACCCAGTACTTC.

This chain uses TRBV21-1 with TRBJ2-7; the tabulated D call, TRBD2, remains unverified against the DNA. TRBV21-1 is marked as a pseudogene. This CDR3 is built from 19 residues. Written as DNA, the CDR3 is TGTGCCAGCAGCAAAAGGGCTCATCCCGACCGGCCGGACCTCTACGAGCAGTACTTC. It codes for CASSKRAHPDRPDLYEQYF.

This clonotype was recorded at least ten times. The chain couples TRBV20-1 to TRBJ2-5; D assignment may be TRBD1 or TRBD2 (7 bases each). The germline V gene has CDR1 DFQATT and CDR2 SNEGSKA (reference sequence). This CDR3 spans 13 amino acids. Trimming shortened V by 0 bases and J by 5 bases, and 10 bases separated the two germline ends. DNA for the CDR3: TGCAGTGCTAGAGACAGGGGGGGGGAGACCCAGTACTTC. As protein: CSARDRGGETQYF.

This sequence joins TRBV5-1 and TRBJ2-5, with D maybe TRBD2 (6 bases). Germline assignment: CDR1 SGHRS and CDR2 YFSETQ. The CDR3 runs to 15 residues. Trimming shortened V by 4 bases and J by 5 bases, and 18 bases separated the two germline ends. The CDR3 bases are TGCGCCAGCAGCACCAGCCCGGGGGTATATGAGACCCAGTACTTC. Protein product: CASSTSPGVYETQYF.

J is TRBJ2-1 and V is TRBV19; perhaps TRBD2 as D (6 bases). The V and J ends lost 8 bases and 4 bases respectively, with 18 bases between them. CDR3 length: 15 amino acids. Germline CDR1 and CDR2: LNHDA and SQIVND (reference sequence). The CDR3 spells CASGVTSGGYNEQFF. The CDR3 nucleotides are TGTGCCAGTGGCGTAACGAGCGGAGGGTACAATGAGCAGTTCTTC.

In its sample, this clonotype was seen a few times. V and J are TRBV5-1 and TRBJ1-1; 7 bases map to TRBD1. Germline V gives CDR1 SGHRS, CDR2 YFSETQ. The CDR3 runs 13 residues. Losses at the gene ends were 7 bases for V and 0 bases for J; bases not matched to a gene: 3. This CDR3 reads CASAQGMNTEAFF. The CDR3 DNA follows: TGCGCCAGCGCACAGGGGATGAACACTGAAGCTTTCTTT.

The chain recombines TRBV9 with TRBJ2-1; 9 bases are a match to TRBD2. The CDR3 spans 17 residues. Germline V gene lookup returns CDR1 SGDLS and CDR2 YYNGEE. Unmatched junction bases numbered 12, after V lost 1 base and J lost 7 bases. CDR3 in amino acids: CASSVSSLAGVRNEQFF. CDR3 DNA sequence: TGTGCCAGCAGCGTATCTTCTTTAGCGGGAGTGCGTAATGAGCAGTTCTTC.

The chain links TRBV11-2 to TRBJ1-1; TRBD1 might be the D (5 bases). Germline V lookup: CDR1 SGHAT, CDR2 FQNNGV. The CDR3 spans 15 residues. With 5 bases removed from V and 4 bases from J, the gap between germline ends came to 17 bases. CDR3 in DNA: TGTGCCAGCAGCACCCGGGACTTGGGGAGCACTGAAGCTTTCTTT. It is translated as CASSTRDLGSTEAFF. Looking up the rest from reference TRBV11-2 and TRBJ1-1 gives the full variable domain: EAGVAQSPRYKIIEKRQSVAFWCNPISGHATLYWYQQILGQGPKLLIQFQNNGVVDDSQLPKDRFSAERLKGVDSTLKIQPAKLEDSAVYLCASSTRDLGSTEAFFGQGTRLTVV.